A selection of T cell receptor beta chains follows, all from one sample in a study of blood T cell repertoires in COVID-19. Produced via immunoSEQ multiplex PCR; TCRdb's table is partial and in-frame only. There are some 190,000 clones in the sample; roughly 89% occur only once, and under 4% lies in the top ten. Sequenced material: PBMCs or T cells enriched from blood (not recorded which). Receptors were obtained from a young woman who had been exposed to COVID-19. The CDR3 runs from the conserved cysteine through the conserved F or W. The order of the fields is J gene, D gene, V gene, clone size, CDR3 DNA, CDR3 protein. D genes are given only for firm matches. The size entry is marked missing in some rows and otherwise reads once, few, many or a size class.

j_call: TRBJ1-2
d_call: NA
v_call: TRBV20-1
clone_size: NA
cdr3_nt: TGCAGTGCTAGTACCAGCAGGTTGTTATCCTATGGCTACACCTTC
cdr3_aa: CSASTSRLLSYGYTF

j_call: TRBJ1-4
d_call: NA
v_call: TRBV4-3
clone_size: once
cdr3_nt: TGCGCCAGCAGCCAAGATTTCCCCGCAACTAATGAAAAACTGTTTTTT
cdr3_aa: CASSQDFPATNEKLFF

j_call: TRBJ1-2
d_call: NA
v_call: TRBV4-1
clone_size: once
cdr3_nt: TGCGCCAGCAGCCAGACCAACGGACAGGGCTACACCTTC
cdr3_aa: CASSQTNGQGYTF

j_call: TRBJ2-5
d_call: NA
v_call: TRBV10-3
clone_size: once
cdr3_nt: TGTGCCATGATGGGGCCTGGGGAGACCCAGTACTTC
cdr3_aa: CAMMGPGETQYF

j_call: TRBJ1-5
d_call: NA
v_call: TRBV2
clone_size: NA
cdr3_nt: TGTGCCAGCAGTGATGAGCGTCGGAGCAATCAGCCCCAGCATTTT
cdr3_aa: CASSDERRSNQPQHF

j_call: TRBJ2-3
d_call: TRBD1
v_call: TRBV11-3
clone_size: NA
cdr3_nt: TGTGCCAGCAGCTTAGGTGGTGCAGGGGGCGTTGCAGATACGCAGTATTTT
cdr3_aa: CASSLGGAGGVADTQYF

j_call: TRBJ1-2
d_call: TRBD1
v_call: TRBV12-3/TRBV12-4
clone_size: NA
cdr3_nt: TGTGCCAGCAGCACAGGGGTTCGTGGCTACACCTTC
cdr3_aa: CASSTGVRGYTF

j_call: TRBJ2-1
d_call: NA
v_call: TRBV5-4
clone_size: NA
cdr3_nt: TGTGCCAGCAGCGCGACAGTTCCCGCCTACAATGAGCAGTTCTTC
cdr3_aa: CASSATVPAYNEQFF

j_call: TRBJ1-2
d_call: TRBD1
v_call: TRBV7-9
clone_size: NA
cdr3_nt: TGTGCCAGCAGCCAACGACCAGGGGGAGCTAACTATGGCTACACCTTC
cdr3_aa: CASSQRPGGANYGYTF

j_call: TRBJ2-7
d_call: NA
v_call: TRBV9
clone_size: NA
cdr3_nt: TGTGCCAGCAGCGCCAGATACGAAACCTACGAGCAGTACTTC
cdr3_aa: CASSARYETYEQYF

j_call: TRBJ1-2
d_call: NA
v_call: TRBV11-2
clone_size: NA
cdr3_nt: TGTGCCAGCAGCTTAGTTTCCAGGACAGAGAATGGGTATGGCTACACCTTC
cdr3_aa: CASSLVSRTENGYGYTF

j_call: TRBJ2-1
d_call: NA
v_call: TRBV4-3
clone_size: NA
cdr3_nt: TGCGCCAGCAGCCCCCACGGTAATGAGCAGTTCTTC
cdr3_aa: CASSPHGNEQFF

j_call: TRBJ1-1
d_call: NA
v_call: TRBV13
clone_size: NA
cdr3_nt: TGTGCCAGCAGCTTACAGGGGCGAGGGACTGAAGCTTTCTTT
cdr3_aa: CASSLQGRGTEAFF

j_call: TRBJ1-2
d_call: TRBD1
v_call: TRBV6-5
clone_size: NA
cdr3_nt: TGTGCCAGCACTCAGGGGGACTATGGCTACACCTTC
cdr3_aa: CASTQGDYGYTF

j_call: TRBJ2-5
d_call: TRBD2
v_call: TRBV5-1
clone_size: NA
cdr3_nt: TGCGCCAGCAGCTCCGTCCGGGGGGGCAGACAAGAGACCCAGTACTTC
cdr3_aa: CASSSVRGGRQETQYF

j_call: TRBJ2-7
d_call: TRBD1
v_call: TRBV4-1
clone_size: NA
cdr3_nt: TGCGCCAGCAGGCAGATCGGGACAGGTTCCTACGAGCAGTACTTC
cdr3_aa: CASRQIGTGSYEQYF

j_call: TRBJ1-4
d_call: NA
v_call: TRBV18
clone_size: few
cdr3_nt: TGTGCCAGCTCACCCACGGACAACGGGGAAAAACTGTTTTTT
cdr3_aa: CASSPTDNGEKLFF

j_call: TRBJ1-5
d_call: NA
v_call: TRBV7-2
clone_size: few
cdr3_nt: TGTGCCAGCACCTCAGAGGGGAGGGCGGATCAGCCCCAGCATTTT
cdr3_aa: CASTSEGRADQPQHF

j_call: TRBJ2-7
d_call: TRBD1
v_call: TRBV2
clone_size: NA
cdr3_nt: TGTGCCAGCACGGGCAGGGGGCGCGGCGAGCAGTACTTC
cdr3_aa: CASTGRGRGEQYF

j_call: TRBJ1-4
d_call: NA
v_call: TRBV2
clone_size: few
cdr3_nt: TGTGCCAGCATTGGCGGGTCAACTAATGAAAAACTGTTTTTT
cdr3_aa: CASIGGSTNEKLFF

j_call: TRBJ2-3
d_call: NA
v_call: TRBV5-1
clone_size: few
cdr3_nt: TGCGCCAGCAGCTTGAGGCCAGGGAACACAGATACGCAGTATTTT
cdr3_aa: CASSLRPGNTDTQYF

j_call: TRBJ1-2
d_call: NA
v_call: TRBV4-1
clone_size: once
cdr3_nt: TGCGCCAGCAGCCAAAACCCCAAAAAAGGAAAGGAGGGCTATGGCTACACCTTC
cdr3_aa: CASSQNPKKGKEGYGYTF

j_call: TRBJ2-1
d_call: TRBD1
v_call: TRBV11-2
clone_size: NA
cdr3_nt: TGTGCCAGCAGCTTAGAAAGGACAGGGGTAACCTACAATGAGCAGTTCTTC
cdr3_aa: CASSLERTGVTYNEQFF

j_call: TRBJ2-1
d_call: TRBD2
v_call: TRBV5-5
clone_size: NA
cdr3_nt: TGTGCCAGCAGCCTAATAGCGGGGGGACCAGGTAATGAGCAGTTCTTC
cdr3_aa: CASSLIAGGPGNEQFF

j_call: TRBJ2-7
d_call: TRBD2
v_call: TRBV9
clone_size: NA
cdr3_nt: TGTGCCAGCAGCCCCGGAGTAGCGGGGGCGTCCTACGAGCAGTACTTC
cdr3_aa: CASSPGVAGASYEQYF

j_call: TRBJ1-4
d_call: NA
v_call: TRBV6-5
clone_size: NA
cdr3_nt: TGTGCCAGCAGTTACGGCAGGGTCGTTCGTTATGAAAAACTGTTTTTT
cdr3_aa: CASSYGRVVRYEKLFF

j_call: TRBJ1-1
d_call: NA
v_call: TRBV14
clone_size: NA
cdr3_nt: TGTGCCAGCAGCCAAAAACCGGTCAGGGGTGAAGCTTTCTTT
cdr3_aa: CASSQKPVRGEAFF

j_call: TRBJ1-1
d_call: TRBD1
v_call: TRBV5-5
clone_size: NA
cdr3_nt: TGTGCCAGCAGCCCACGCTGGGACAGCCAGGGTGTTAGCACTGAAGCTTTCTTT
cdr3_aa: CASSPRWDSQGVSTEAFF

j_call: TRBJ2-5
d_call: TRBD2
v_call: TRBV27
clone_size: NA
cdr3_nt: TGTGCCAGCAGTTCCTGGACTAGCGGACCCCAAGAGACCCAGTACTTC
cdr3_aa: CASSSWTSGPQETQYF

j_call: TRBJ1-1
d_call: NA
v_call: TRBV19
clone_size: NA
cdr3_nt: TGTGCCAGTAGTATAGATCATAGGACACCGAACACTGAAGCTTTCTTT
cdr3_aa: CASSIDHRTPNTEAFF

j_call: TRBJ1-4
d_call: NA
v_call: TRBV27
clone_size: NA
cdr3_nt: TGTGCCAGCAGTTCCCGTTGGGGACCAACGAGGACTACGAATGAAAAACTGTTTTTT
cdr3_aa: CASSSRWGPTRTTNEKLFF

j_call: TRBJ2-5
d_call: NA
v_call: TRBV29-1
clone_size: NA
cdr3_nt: TGCAGCGCAAGCCAAACGGGGAATGACGGTACGGAGACCCAGTACTTC
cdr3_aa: CSASQTGNDGTETQYF

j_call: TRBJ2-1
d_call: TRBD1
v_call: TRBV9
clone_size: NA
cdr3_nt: TGTGCCAGCAGCCAGGGACAGGGGTTCAATGAGCAGTTCTTC
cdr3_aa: CASSQGQGFNEQFF

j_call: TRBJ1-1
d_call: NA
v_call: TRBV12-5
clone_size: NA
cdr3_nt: TGTGCTAGTGGGGGAGGGGCCATGAACACTGAAGCTTTCTTT
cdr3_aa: CASGGGAMNTEAFF

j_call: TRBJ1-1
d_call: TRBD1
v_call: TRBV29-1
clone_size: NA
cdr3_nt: TGCAGCGCAGGGGGCTGGCTTCGTGGTAACACTGAAGCTTTCTTT
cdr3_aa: CSAGGWLRGNTEAFF

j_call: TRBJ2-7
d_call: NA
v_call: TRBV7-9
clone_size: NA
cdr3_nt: TGTGCCAGCAGCAAAAAGGAGGACCCCTACGAGCAGTACTTC
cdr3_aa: CASSKKEDPYEQYF

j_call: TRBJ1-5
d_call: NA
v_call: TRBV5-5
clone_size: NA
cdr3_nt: TGTGCCAGCAGCCTCCCCGGAGGTCAGCCCCAGCATTTT
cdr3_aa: CASSLPGGQPQHF

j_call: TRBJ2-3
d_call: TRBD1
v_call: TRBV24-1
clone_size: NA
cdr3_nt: TGTGCCACCAGTGTAGGGGGCGAGGGGCCCACAGATACGCAGTATTTT
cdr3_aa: CATSVGGEGPTDTQYF

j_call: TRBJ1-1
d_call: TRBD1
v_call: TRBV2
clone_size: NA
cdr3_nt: TGTGCCAGCAGAGGGGATCCCGGGACAGGCCCAAAAGCTTTCTTT
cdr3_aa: CASRGDPGTGPKAFF

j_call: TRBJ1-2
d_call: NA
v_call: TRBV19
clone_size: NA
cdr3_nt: TGTGCCAGTAGTCAAGGCGGGGACTATGGCTACACCTTC
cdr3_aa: CASSQGGDYGYTF

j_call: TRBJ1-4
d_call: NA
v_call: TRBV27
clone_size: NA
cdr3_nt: TGTGCCAGCAGTCGGAACAGGGTTATCGCAACTAATGAAAAACTGTTTTTT
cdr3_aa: CASSRNRVIATNEKLFF

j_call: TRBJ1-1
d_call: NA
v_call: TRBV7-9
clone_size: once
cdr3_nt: TGTGCCAGCAGCTTAGGAAGCTCGGGGGGGATCTTT
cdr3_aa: CASSLGSSGGIF

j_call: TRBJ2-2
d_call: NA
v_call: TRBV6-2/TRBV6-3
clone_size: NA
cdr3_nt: TGTGCCAGCAGCTCCGAAAGGGGCGAGAACACCGGGGAGCTGTTTTTT
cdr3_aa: CASSSERGENTGELFF

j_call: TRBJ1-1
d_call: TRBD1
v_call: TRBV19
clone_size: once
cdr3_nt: TGTGCCAGTAGTATCGCGGGGACAGCAAACACTGAAGCTTTCTTT
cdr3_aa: CASSIAGTANTEAFF

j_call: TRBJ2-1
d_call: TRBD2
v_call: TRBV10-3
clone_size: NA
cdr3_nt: TGTGCCATCAGCCCATTTCTAGCGGGGGGGCCGTATGAGCAGTTCTTC
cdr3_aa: CAISPFLAGGPYEQFF

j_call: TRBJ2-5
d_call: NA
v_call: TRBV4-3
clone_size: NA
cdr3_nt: TGCGCCAGCAGCCAAGAAGGGTGGGCGGGGGAGACCCAGTACTTC
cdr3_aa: CASSQEGWAGETQYF

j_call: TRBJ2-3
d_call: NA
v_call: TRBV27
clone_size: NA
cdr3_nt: TGTGCCAGCAGTTTATCGCCCGAGACAGGATACACAGATACGCAGTATTTT
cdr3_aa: CASSLSPETGYTDTQYF

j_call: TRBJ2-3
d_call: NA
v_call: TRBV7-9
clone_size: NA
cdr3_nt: TGTGCCAGCGCGGAAGGGGTAGGGCCAGATACGCAGTATTTT
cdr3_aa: CASAEGVGPDTQYF

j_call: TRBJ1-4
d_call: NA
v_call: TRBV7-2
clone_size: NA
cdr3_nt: TGTGCCAGCAGCCTCCCGAGTAATGAAAAACTGTTTTTT
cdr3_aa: CASSLPSNEKLFF